The rows below give T cell receptor beta chains drawn from one sample of a study of radiotherapy plus CTLA-4 blockade in lung cancer. Libraries were prepared by immunoSEQ multiplex PCR; TCRdb keeps only in-frame clonotypes and omits some of them. Of about 68,000 clones in the sample, 70% to 85% were seen once. The starting material was peripheral blood, obtained from a patient treated with radiotherapy plus ipilimumab. These receptors all stem from a human donor with non-small cell lung cancer who had a complete response to radiotherapy plus ipilimumab. Both conserved end residues are part of each CDR3. The D gene is left open where the match is weak. Rows give clone size only sometimes, using once, few, many, or a class for an expanded clone.

J gene: TRBJ2-2; clone size: few; D gene: TRBD2; V gene: TRBV30; CDR3 protein: CAWSVYLAGNTGELFF; CDR3 DNA: TGTGCCTGGAGTGTGTATCTAGCGGGAAACACCGGGGAGCTGTTTTTT
J gene: TRBJ2-4; clone size: NA; D gene: TRBD2; V gene: TRBV7-2; CDR3 protein: CASSPEASGGYIQYF; CDR3 DNA: TGTGCCAGCAGTCCCGAGGCTAGCGGGGGATACATTCAGTACTTC
J gene: TRBJ1-6; clone size: NA; D gene: TRBD1; V gene: TRBV18; CDR3 protein: CASSPPSGGNSPLHF; CDR3 DNA: TGTGCCAGCTCACCACCTTCAGGGGGAAATTCACCCCTCCACTTT
J gene: TRBJ2-2; clone size: NA; D gene: NA; V gene: TRBV7-2; CDR3 protein: CASGAGPNTGELFF; CDR3 DNA: TGTGCCAGCGGGGCAGGCCCGAACACCGGGGAGCTGTTTTTT
J gene: TRBJ2-1; clone size: NA; D gene: NA; V gene: TRBV10-3; CDR3 protein: CAISVTGLNEQFF; CDR3 DNA: TGTGCCATCAGTGTTACCGGGTTGAATGAGCAGTTCTTC
J gene: TRBJ2-1; clone size: NA; D gene: NA; V gene: TRBV11-3; CDR3 protein: CASSLPSEGEQFF; CDR3 DNA: TGTGCCAGCAGCTTACCCTCAGAGGGTGAGCAGTTCTTC
J gene: TRBJ2-5; clone size: NA; D gene: NA; V gene: TRBV9; CDR3 protein: CASSGTAQETQYF; CDR3 DNA: TGTGCCAGCAGCGGGACAGCTCAAGAGACCCAGTACTTC
J gene: TRBJ2-3; clone size: NA; D gene: NA; V gene: TRBV7-7; CDR3 protein: CASSFSGTDTQYF; CDR3 DNA: TGTGCTAGCAGCTTTAGTGGCACAGATACGCAGTATTTT
J gene: TRBJ2-4; clone size: NA; D gene: TRBD1; V gene: TRBV29-1; CDR3 protein: CSADRDGIQYF; CDR3 DNA: TGCAGCGCTGACAGGGATGGCATTCAGTACTTC
J gene: TRBJ1-6; clone size: NA; D gene: NA; V gene: TRBV5-8; CDR3 protein: CASSLGRNLYSPLHF; CDR3 DNA: TGTGCCAGCAGCTTAGGGAGAAACTTATATTCACCCCTCCACTTT
J gene: TRBJ1-4; clone size: medium-sized; D gene: NA; V gene: TRBV7-2; CDR3 protein: CASSLFAGEREKLFF; CDR3 DNA: TGTGCCAGCAGCTTATTCGCAGGGGAGCGTGAAAAACTGTTTTTT
J gene: TRBJ1-3; clone size: NA; D gene: NA; V gene: TRBV9; CDR3 protein: CASSAVSTGHSGNTIYF; CDR3 DNA: TGTGCCAGCAGCGCGGTATCCACAGGCCACTCTGGAAACACCATATATTTT
J gene: TRBJ1-1; clone size: NA; D gene: NA; V gene: TRBV30; CDR3 protein: CAWSFRDEAFF; CDR3 DNA: TGTGCCTGGAGTTTCCGGGACGAAGCTTTCTTT
J gene: TRBJ1-3; clone size: NA; D gene: NA; V gene: TRBV6-1; CDR3 protein: CASSGGRLNSGNTIYF; CDR3 DNA: TGTGCCAGCAGTGGGGGCAGGCTTAACTCTGGAAACACCATATATTTT
J gene: TRBJ1-4; clone size: few; D gene: NA; V gene: TRBV6-5; CDR3 protein: CASRRGATNEKLFF; CDR3 DNA: TGTGCCAGCCGAAGGGGCGCAACTAATGAAAAACTGTTTTTT
J gene: TRBJ1-2; clone size: once; D gene: NA; V gene: TRBV12-5; CDR3 protein: CASGLVRQPGGGDGYTF; CDR3 DNA: TGTGCTAGTGGTTTGGTACGCCAGCCCGGAGGGGGGGATGGCTACACCTTC
J gene: TRBJ2-3; clone size: few; D gene: TRBD2; V gene: TRBV5-4; CDR3 protein: CASSLGREGSTDTQYF; CDR3 DNA: TGTGCCAGCAGCTTAGGGCGGGAGGGGTCCACAGATACGCAGTATTTT
J gene: TRBJ1-2; clone size: NA; D gene: TRBD1; V gene: TRBV5-1; CDR3 protein: CASSLNRGTNYGYTF; CDR3 DNA: TGCGCCAGCAGCTTGAACAGGGGGACTAACTATGGCTACACCTTC
J gene: TRBJ2-3; clone size: few; D gene: TRBD2; V gene: TRBV6-5; CDR3 protein: CASRVGGGDTQYF; CDR3 DNA: TGTGCCAGCAGGGTCGGGGGGGGCGATACGCAGTATTTT
J gene: TRBJ2-1; clone size: NA; D gene: NA; V gene: TRBV11-3; CDR3 protein: CASSYRGVQFF; CDR3 DNA: TGTGCCAGCAGCTACCGGGGAGTGCAGTTCTTC
J gene: TRBJ2-7; clone size: NA; D gene: NA; V gene: TRBV6-5; CDR3 protein: CASSYSTSSLGNEQYF; CDR3 DNA: TGTGCCAGCAGTTACTCCACTAGCTCGCTGGGGAACGAGCAGTACTTC
J gene: TRBJ1-5; clone size: NA; D gene: NA; V gene: TRBV4-1; CDR3 protein: CASSQDGTVNQPQHF; CDR3 DNA: TGCGCCAGCAGCCAAGATGGAACAGTCAATCAGCCCCAGCATTTT
J gene: TRBJ2-3; clone size: NA; D gene: NA; V gene: TRBV5-1; CDR3 protein: CASSLRGTDTQYF; CDR3 DNA: TGCGCCAGCAGCTTAAGGGGAACAGATACGCAGTATTTT